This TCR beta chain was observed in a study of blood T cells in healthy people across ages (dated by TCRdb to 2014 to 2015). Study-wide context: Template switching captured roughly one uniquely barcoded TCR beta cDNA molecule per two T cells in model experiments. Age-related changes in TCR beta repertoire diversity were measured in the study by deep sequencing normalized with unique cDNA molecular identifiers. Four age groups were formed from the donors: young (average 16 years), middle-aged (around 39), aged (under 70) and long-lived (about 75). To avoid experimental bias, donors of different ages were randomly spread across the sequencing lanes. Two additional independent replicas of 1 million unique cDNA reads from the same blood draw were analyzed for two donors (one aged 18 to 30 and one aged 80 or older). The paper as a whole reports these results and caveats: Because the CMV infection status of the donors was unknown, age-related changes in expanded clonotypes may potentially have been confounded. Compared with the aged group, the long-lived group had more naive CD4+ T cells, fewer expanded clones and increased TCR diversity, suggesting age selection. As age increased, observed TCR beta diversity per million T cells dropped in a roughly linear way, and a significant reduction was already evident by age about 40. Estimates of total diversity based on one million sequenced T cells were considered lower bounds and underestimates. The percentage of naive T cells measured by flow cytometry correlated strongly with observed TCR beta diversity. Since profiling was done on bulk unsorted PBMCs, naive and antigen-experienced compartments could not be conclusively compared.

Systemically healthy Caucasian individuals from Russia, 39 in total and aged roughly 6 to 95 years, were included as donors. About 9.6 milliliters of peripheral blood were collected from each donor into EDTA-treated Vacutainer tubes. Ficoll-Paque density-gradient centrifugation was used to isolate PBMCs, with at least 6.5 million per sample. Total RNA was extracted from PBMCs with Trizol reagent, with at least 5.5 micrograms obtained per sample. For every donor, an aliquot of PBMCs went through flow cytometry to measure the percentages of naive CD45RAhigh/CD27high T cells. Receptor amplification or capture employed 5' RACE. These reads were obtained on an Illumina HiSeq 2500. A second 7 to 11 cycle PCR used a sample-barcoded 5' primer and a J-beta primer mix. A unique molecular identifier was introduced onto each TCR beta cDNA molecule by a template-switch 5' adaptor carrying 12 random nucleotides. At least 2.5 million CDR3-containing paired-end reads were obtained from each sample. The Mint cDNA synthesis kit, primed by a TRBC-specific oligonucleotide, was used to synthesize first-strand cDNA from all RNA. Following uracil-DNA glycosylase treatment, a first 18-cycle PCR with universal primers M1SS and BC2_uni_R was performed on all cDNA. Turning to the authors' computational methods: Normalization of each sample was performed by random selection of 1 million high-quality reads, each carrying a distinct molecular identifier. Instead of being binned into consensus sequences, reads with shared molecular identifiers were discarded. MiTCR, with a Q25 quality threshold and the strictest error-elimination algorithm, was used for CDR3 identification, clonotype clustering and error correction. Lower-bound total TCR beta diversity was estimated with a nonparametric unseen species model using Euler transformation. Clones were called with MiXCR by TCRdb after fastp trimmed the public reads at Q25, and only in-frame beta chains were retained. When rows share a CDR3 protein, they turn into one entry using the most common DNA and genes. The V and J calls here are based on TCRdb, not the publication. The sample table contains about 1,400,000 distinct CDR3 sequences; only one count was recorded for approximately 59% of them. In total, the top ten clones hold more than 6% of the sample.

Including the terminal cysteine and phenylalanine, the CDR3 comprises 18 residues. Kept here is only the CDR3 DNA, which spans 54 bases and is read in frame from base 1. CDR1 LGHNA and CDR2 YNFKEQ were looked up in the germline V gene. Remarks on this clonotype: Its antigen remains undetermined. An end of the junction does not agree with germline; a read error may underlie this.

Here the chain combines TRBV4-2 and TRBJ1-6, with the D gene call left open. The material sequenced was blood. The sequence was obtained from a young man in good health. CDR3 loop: CANSPRLGFSSYNSPLHF. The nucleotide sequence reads TGTGCCAACAGCCCCCGCCTGGGGTTTAGCTCCTATAATTCACCCCTCCACTTT.